This T cell receptor (beta chain) was identified in a study of regulatory T cells in long-lasting Graves disease. Construction of the TCR beta libraries employed iRepertoire HTBI primers in conjunction with Arm-PCR of CDR3 regions. Each CDR3 protein gets one entry after TCRdb re-called the multiplex PCR reads with MiXCR. Found here are roughly 350,000 distinct CDR3 sequences, over 15% of them singletons; the top ten hold around 27%. V gave up 6 bases and J gave up 2 bases, with 11 bases separating them. The CDR3 is 13 amino acids. The germline V gene has CDR1 SGHRS and CDR2 YFSETQ. Time point: newly diagnosed GD, antithyroid drugs for less than 3 months. PBMC-extracted RNA yielded the TCR library. In addition, the sample was reused for a study of T cells in Graves' hyperthyroidism and ophthalmopathy.

V usage is TRBV5-1 and J usage is TRBJ1-2; a possible D gene is TRBD1 (5 bases). The sequencing here drew on peripheral blood mononuclear cells (PBMCs), taken at new diagnosis, from a patient treated with antithyroid drugs. This clonotype originated in a man aged 35-49 years with Graves disease. The CDR3 protein is CASTGEGNYGYTF. The CDR3 DNA reads as TGCGCCAGCACCGGGGAGGGGAACTATGGCTACACCTTC.